The clone carrying this TCR beta chain has just one count. The antigen is undetermined. CDR3 length: 14 residues. The V gene's germline CDR1 is SGHDT and CDR2 YYEEEE. V was shortened by 4 bases and J by 5 bases, with 12 bases between the two germline ends. The sample belongs to a study of cytomegalovirus exposure and HLA in healthy donors. Study-wide points: In a later analysis, about 17,000 TCR beta sequences were associated with HLA alleles at 0.05 false discovery rate. Researchers reported in a later analysis that common viral pathogens appeared linked to several top clusters. Reports state that TCR beta sequences accurately predicted most subjects' HLA-A and HLA-B alleles.

Primers: 60 Vbeta forward and 13 Jbeta reverse. How the authors handled the data: A follow-up analysis tallied approximately 85 million unique TCR beta chains, roughly 11 million shared. TCRdb's copy holds only in-frame clones and misses some; the assay was immunoSEQ multiplex PCR. The V and J calls and clone size are taken from that table; D and trimming were inferred from the DNA. The repertoire has 110,000 or so clones, approximately 76% of them found once; the top ten carry roughly 8%. Material: PBMCs. The receptor's source is a man aged 35 to 55 in good health and CMV-seronegative. The rearrangement joins TRBV5-6 to TRBJ1-4; maybe TRBD1 (5 bases). The CDR3 sequence is CASSPQGINEKLFF. CDR3 nucleotide sequence: TGTGCCAGCAGCCCGCAGGGAATCAATGAAAAACTGTTTTTT.